The TCR beta chain described here comes from a study of blood T cell repertoires in COVID-19. Profiling relied on immunoSEQ multiplex PCR, and the TCRdb table lists in-frame clones only, not all of them. This sample has roughly 250,000 clones, with 70% to 90% found just once. The CDR3 loop spans 16 amino acids. The V gene's germline CDR1 is LGHDT and CDR2 YNNKEL (reference sequence). The V end was cut by 0 bases, the J end by 5 bases, with 15 bases between. The TCR comes from a woman aged 40-49 years who had recovered from COVID-19. The chain employs TRBV3-1 (or the pseudogene TRBV3-2) and TRBJ2-3, with TRBD1 as a possible D gene (5 bases). What was sequenced was peripheral blood. The CDR3 region has the DNA TGTGCCAGCAGCCAAGATCTACAGGTTTTGGGAGATACGCAGTATTTT. Protein product: CASSQDLQVLGDTQYF.